The clone carrying this TCR beta chain has only one observation. This sample is drawn from a study of T cell responses to AZD1222 COVID-19 vaccine. Trimming shortened V by 2 bases and J by 2 bases, and 12 bases separated the two germline ends. Germline V lookup: CDR1 MNHEY, CDR2 SVGAGI. The length of the CDR3 is 15 residues. The assay was immunoSEQ multiplex PCR, and TCRdb's table has in-frame clones only and misses some. The table has 120,000 to 150,000 clones, roughly nine tenths seen once; the top ten hold less than 9.5%. Sequences were derived from peripheral blood, sampled 28 days after the second AZD1222 dose. The sequence came from an adult who received the AZD1222 COVID-19 vaccine. This chain links TRBV6-5 with TRBJ2-5; D call uncertain. The CDR3 bases are TGTGCCAGCAGTTACAACACGCCCGAGCAAGAGACCCAGTACTTC. It translates to CASSYNTPEQETQYF.